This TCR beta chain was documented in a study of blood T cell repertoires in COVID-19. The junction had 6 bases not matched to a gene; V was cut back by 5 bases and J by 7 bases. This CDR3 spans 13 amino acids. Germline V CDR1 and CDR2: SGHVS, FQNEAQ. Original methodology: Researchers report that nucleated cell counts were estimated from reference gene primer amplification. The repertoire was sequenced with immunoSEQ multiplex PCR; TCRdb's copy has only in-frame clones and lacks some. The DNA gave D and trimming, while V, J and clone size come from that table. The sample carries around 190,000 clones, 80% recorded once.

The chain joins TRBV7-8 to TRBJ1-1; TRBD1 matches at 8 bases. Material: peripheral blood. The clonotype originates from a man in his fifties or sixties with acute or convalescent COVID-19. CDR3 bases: TGTGCCAGCAGCCCCCTAGGACAGGGTGAAGCTTTCTTT. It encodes CASSPLGQGEAFF.